The count of the clone carrying this T cell receptor beta chain is one. The antigen is undetermined. This is likely a read error, given that the CDR3 carries no conserved phenylalanine or tryptophan at its end. The sample originates from a study of regulatory T cells in long-lasting Graves disease. The time point: newly diagnosed GD, antithyroid drugs for less than 3 months. The TCR library was made from RNA that had been extracted from PBMCs in TRIzol. The collection involved drawing 7.5 to 9.5 milliliters of peripheral blood into EDTA tubes. The study, taken as a whole, reports: Results may be inaccurate due to the small sample size. TCR diversity was lower in persistent Graves' patients than in newly diagnosed ones.

This CDR3 has 14 residues. Germline CDR1 is DFQATT and CDR2 is SNEGSKA (reference sequence). For TCR beta, libraries came from iRepertoire HTBI primers and Arm-PCR of CDR3 regions. In TCRdb, the multiplex PCR reads were re-called with MiXCR into one record per CDR3 protein. The sample has 200,000 to 250,000 distinct CDR3 sequences, roughly 19% seen once. These data also featured in a second study, about T cells in Graves' hyperthyroidism and ophthalmopathy. That paper states: Median prediction lead before ophthalmopathy onset was 6.5 months with the model.

This chain uses TRBV20-1 with TRBJ2-7, with a weak D call TRBD2 (5 bases). Sample: peripheral blood mononuclear cells (PBMCs), taken at new diagnosis, from a patient treated with antithyroid drugs. The sequence was collected from a woman in her twenties or thirties with Graves disease. In DNA, the CDR3 is TGCAGTGCGACTACTTTCACTACCACCTATGAGCAGTACTGC. This sequence encodes CSATTFTTTYEQYC.